Reported below is one TCR beta chain. As yet, its antigen is unknown. The PCR ran on 60 Vbeta and 13 Jbeta primers. Assay: immunoSEQ multiplex PCR; the TCRdb copy retains only in-frame clones and omits some. This sample has 90,000 to 100,000 clones, with about 80% found just once. These data originate in a study of cytomegalovirus exposure and HLA in healthy donors. Study-wide background: Inside one of the first data releases sat 85 million or so unique TCRs taken from HLA-typed donors.

The length of the CDR3 is 14 residues. Trimming left V 5 bases short and J 6 bases short, with 14 bases between. Germline values: CDR1 SGHTA, CDR2 FQGNSA. Study observations and caveats: There were some V segments, including TRBV6-2 and TRBV6-3, excluded as indistinguishable. Clonal expansion, a later analysis showed, was greater in HLA-associated TCR beta chains than in equally common others. Association of 15,000 to 20,000 TCR beta sequences with HLA alleles was found at 0.05 false discovery rate in a later analysis.

The source material was PBMCs. This sequence joins TRBV7-2 and TRBJ2-1; D not certain. This receptor was obtained from a man aged 35-49 years in good health and CMV-seropositive. The DNA of the CDR3 is TGTGCCAGCAGCCAATCGCGAGGTTCCAATGAGCAGTTCTTC. It codes for CASSQSRGSNEQFF.